The sequence of this T cell receptor (beta chain) was determined in a study of OX40 agonist ivuxolimab in advanced cancers. For the study at large: Of mixed ages from about 23 to 90 and averaging about 65 years, the group was 65% to 85% male. Study-wide results and caveats: Clones of CD4+ and CD8+ blood T cells grew by week 6 at doses of 0.1 to 3.0 mg/kg. People who partly responded at 0.1-3.0 mg/kg had some of the least clonal expansion seen.

Points on this clone: The antigen is undetermined.

This CDR3 has 14 amino acids. Germline CDR1 reads GTSNPN; CDR2 reads SVGIG (reference sequence). With 3 bases clipped from V and 2 bases from J, the junction kept 5 bases outside the gene matches. The method was immunoSEQ multiplex PCR; TCRdb's version includes in-frame clones alone and lacks a portion of them. The table records some 95,000 clones, about nine tenths of them present only once. This receptor was obtained from an adult with an advanced solid tumor such as melanoma, head and neck, liver or kidney cancer. The chain links TRBV30 to TRBJ2-3; 7 nucleotides align to TRBD2. The starting material was CD4+ or CD8+ T cells sorted from blood, obtained in a trial of the OX40 agonist ivuxolimab. CDR3 in DNA: TGTGCCTGGAGAAAGAGCGGGGTCACAGATACGCAGTATTTT. This codes for CAWRKSGVTDTQYF.